These T cell receptor beta chains were read from a single sample in a study of response to subunit inactivated influenza vaccine. One entry per CDR3 protein results from TCRdb running MiXCR on the RT-PCR reads. The top ten clones hold under 15% of a sample with fewer than 650,000 distinct CDR3 sequences, roughly 13% of them seen once. This sample comprised PBMCs from blood, obtained more than 35 days after vaccination. These receptors were obtained from a man aged 45 to 65 who received an inactivated influenza vaccine. Each CDR3 is given with its conserved first and last residue. The D gene is left open where the match is weak. The size field is filled for only some rows; it gives once, few, many or a size class.

J gene | clone size | V gene | D gene | CDR3 protein | CDR3 DNA
TRBJ2-1 | few | TRBV11-2 | NA | CASSPGRYQRNNEQFF | TGTGCCAGCAGCCCAGGACGCTATCAAAGGAACAATGAGCAGTTCTTC
TRBJ2-7 | many | TRBV15 | TRBD2 | CATSRGYLGSGRTTPYEQYF | TGTGCCACCAGCAGAGGGTATTTAGGTAGCGGGAGGACGACTCCCTACGAGCAGTACTTC
TRBJ2-3 | many | TRBV5-1 | TRBD2 | CASSFRTSSYTDTQYF | TGCGCCAGCAGCTTTAGGACTAGCAGTTACACAGATACGCAGTATTTT
TRBJ1-4 | NA | TRBV4-1 | NA | CASSEPTGYYEKLFF | TGCGCCAGCAGCGAACCGACAGGTTATTATGAAAAACTGTTTTTT
TRBJ2-7 | NA | TRBV4-3 | NA | CASSQDRYTYEQYF | TGCGCCAGCAGCCAAGATCGGTACACCTACGAGCAGTACTTC
TRBJ1-2 | NA | TRBV5-5 | NA | CASSYRLPANYGYTF | TGTGCCAGCAGCTACAGACTCCCAGCTAACTATGGCTACACCTTC
TRBJ2-6 | NA | TRBV11-1 | NA | CASSSTGQGGTGANVLTF | TGTGCCAGCAGCTCCACCGGACAGGGAGGGACTGGGGCCAACGTCCTGACTTTC
TRBJ1-1 | NA | TRBV29-1 | TRBD1 | CSVASQGRMNTEAFF | TGCAGCGTTGCGTCACAGGGGCGGATGAACACTGAAGCTTTCTTT
TRBJ2-2 | NA | TRBV9 | NA | CASSVLATGELFF | TGTGCCAGCAGCGTATTAGCGACGGGGGAGCTGTTTTTT
TRBJ1-1 | few | TRBV30 | NA | CAWSVLYRDTEAFF | TGTGCCTGGAGTGTACTGTACAGAGACACTGAAGCTTTCTTT
TRBJ2-2 | few | TRBV20-1 | NA | CSASSLVYTGELFF | TGCAGTGCTAGCTCTCTAGTTTACACCGGGGAGCTGTTTTTT
TRBJ1-1 | NA | TRBV2 | NA | CASTFKGVAFF | TGTGCCAGCACCTTCAAGGGTGTAGCTTTCTTT
TRBJ2-1 | NA | TRBV27 | TRBD2 | CASSFGLAGVTSSYNEQFF | TGTGCCAGCAGTTTTGGGCTAGCGGGAGTCACAAGCTCCTACAATGAGCAGTTCTTC
TRBJ2-7 | few | TRBV7-2 | TRBD1 | CASSWPGTDNSYEQYF | TGTGCCAGCAGCTGGCCCGGGACAGACAATTCCTACGAGCAGTACTTC
TRBJ2-2 | NA | TRBV5-5 | NA | CASIPSAFPTGELFF | TGTGCCAGCATCCCTTCGGCCTTTCCAACCGGGGAGCTGTTTTTT
TRBJ1-5 | many | TRBV12-3/TRBV12-4 | TRBD1 | CASSSDRANQPQHF | TGTGCCAGCAGCTCGGACAGGGCCAATCAGCCCCAGCATTTT
TRBJ1-1 | NA | TRBV28 | NA | CASSLAGYRNTEAFF | TGTGCCAGCAGTTTAGCAGGGTATAGGAACACTGAAGCTTTCTTT
TRBJ2-2 | many | TRBV4-1 | TRBD1 | CASSQDWVADWQGELFRTGELFF | TGCGCCAGCAGCCAAGATTGGGTGGCCGATTGGCAGGGGGAACTATTTAGGACCGGGGAGCTGTTTTTT
TRBJ2-3 | few | TRBV27 | NA | CASSLSYGDTQYF | TGTGCCAGCAGTTTATCTTACGGAGATACGCAGTATTTT
TRBJ2-3 | NA | TRBV6-2/TRBV6-3 | NA | CASHLNRLTDTQYF | TGTGCCAGCCACCTTAACAGGCTCACAGATACGCAGTATTTT
TRBJ2-1 | few | TRBV6-2/TRBV6-3 | TRBD2 | CASSYGGRAYNEQFF | TGTGCCAGCAGTTACGGTGGGAGGGCCTACAATGAGCAGTTCTTC
TRBJ1-1 | NA | TRBV29-1 | TRBD1 | CSVEDPRQGRNTEAFF | TGCAGCGTTGAAGACCCCAGACAGGGAAGGAACACTGAAGCTTTCTTT
TRBJ2-2 | NA | TRBV7-2 | NA | CASSLERSGELFF | TGTGCCAGCAGCTTAGAACGTTCCGGGGAGCTGTTTTTT
TRBJ2-2 | many | TRBV9 | NA | CASSVNMNTGELFF | TGTGCCAGCAGCGTAAATATGAACACCGGGGAGCTGTTTTTT
TRBJ2-1 | many | TRBV10-3 | TRBD2 | CAISDPEPGLASNEQFF | TGTGCCATCAGTGACCCAGAACCGGGACTAGCCTCCAATGAGCAGTTCTTC
TRBJ2-7 | few | TRBV5-5 | NA | CASSFADSSYEQYF | TGTGCCAGCAGCTTTGCGGACAGCTCCTACGAGCAGTACTTC
TRBJ1-6 | NA | TRBV6-2/TRBV6-3 | NA | CASKLGGDSPLHF | TGTGCCAGCAAGCTAGGAGGAGATTCACCCCTCCACTTT
TRBJ2-1 | many | TRBV24-1 | NA | CATSDSQGGRYNEQFF | TGTGCCACCAGTGATTCTCAGGGGGGAAGATACAATGAGCAGTTCTTC
TRBJ2-1 | many | TRBV29-1 | NA | CSVEVASGSYNEQFF | TGCAGCGTTGAAGTTGCGTCGGGGAGCTACAATGAGCAGTTCTTC
TRBJ1-5 | once | TRBV6-2/TRBV6-3 | TRBD1 | CASSARGWYSNQPQHF | TGTGCCAGCAGTGCCAGGGGGTGGTATAGCAATCAGCCCCAGCATTTT
TRBJ2-5 | NA | TRBV5-1 | TRBD2 | CASSLPRLAGLQETQYF | TGCGCCAGCAGCTTGCCCCGACTAGCGGGCCTCCAAGAGACCCAGTACTTC
TRBJ2-1 | few | TRBV20-1 | TRBD1 | CSATYGTGVEQFF | TGCAGTGCTACGTACGGGACAGGGGTTGAGCAGTTCTTC
TRBJ2-7 | few | TRBV7-2 | NA | CASSLAPSLEQYF | TGTGCCAGCAGCTTAGCACCCTCTCTCGAGCAGTACTTC
TRBJ2-1 | few | TRBV27 | NA | CASSLALRSEQFF | TGTGCCAGCAGTTTGGCTCTACGGAGTGAGCAGTTCTTC
TRBJ2-7 | NA | TRBV20-1 | NA | CSASRQDRSYEQYF | TGCAGTGCTAGCCGACAGGACCGCTCCTACGAGCAGTACTTC
TRBJ2-1 | NA | TRBV28 | NA | CASSLPRTREVYNEQFF | TGTGCCAGCAGCCTTCCTCGAACTAGGGAGGTATACAATGAGCAGTTCTTC
TRBJ2-2 | few | TRBV29-1 | TRBD1 | CSAKGQWNTGELFF | TGCAGCGCTAAGGGACAGTGGAACACCGGGGAGCTGTTTTTT
TRBJ2-7 | once | TRBV7-9 | TRBD2 | CASSLLDPGLAGSEQYF | TGTGCCAGCAGCTTGCTTGACCCGGGACTAGCGGGGAGCGAGCAGTACTTC
TRBJ1-2 | NA | TRBV7-2 | TRBD1 | CASSLTFTGDYGYTF | TGTGCCAGCAGCTTAACTTTTACAGGGGACTATGGCTACACCTTC
TRBJ2-2 | few | TRBV29-1 | TRBD2 | CSVGNIGLAGVGELFF | TGCAGCGTTGGTAATATCGGACTAGCGGGAGTCGGGGAGCTGTTTTTT
TRBJ2-7 | few | TRBV27 | TRBD2 | CASRDQAGGNYEQYF | TGTGCCAGCAGAGATCAAGCGGGAGGTAACTACGAGCAGTACTTC
TRBJ2-3 | few | TRBV6-2/TRBV6-3 | NA | CASSYRVIADTQYF | TGTGCCAGCAGTTACAGAGTTATCGCAGATACGCAGTATTTT
TRBJ1-4 | NA | TRBV20-1 | NA | CSARDPRDEKLFF | TGCAGTGCTAGAGATCCGAGGGATGAAAAACTGTTTTTT
TRBJ1-5 | few | TRBV4-2 | TRBD1 | CASSQEGQRVYQPQHF | TGTGCCAGCAGCCAAGAGGGACAGCGCGTTTATCAGCCCCAGCATTTT
TRBJ2-1 | NA | TRBV5-1 | NA | CASRGGLYNEQFF | TGCGCCAGCAGGGGGGGCCTTTACAATGAGCAGTTCTTC
TRBJ2-2 | NA | TRBV20-1 | TRBD2 | CSARDFLADTGELFF | TGCAGTGCTAGAGATTTCCTAGCGGATACCGGGGAGCTGTTTTTT
TRBJ2-7 | many | TRBV7-2 | TRBD2 | CASRSTSGGSYEQYF | TGTGCCAGCAGATCGACTAGCGGGGGGTCCTACGAGCAGTACTTC
TRBJ2-7 | few | TRBV7-2 | NA | CASSLDQFSYEQYF | TGTGCCAGCAGCTTAGATCAATTCTCCTACGAGCAGTACTTC
TRBJ1-4 | few | TRBV7-2 | NA | CASSLAGPWAGVNEKLFF | TGTGCCAGCAGCTTAGCGGGGCCCTGGGCAGGGGTTAATGAAAAACTGTTTTTT
TRBJ2-5 | many | TRBV5-1 | TRBD1 | CASNAGTGDETQYF | TGCGCCAGCAATGCCGGGACAGGGGACGAGACCCAGTACTTC